This record looks at one TCR beta chain sequence and its context. Amplification used 60 Vbeta primers and 13 Jbeta primers. The table came from immunoSEQ multiplex PCR; TCRdb's copy has only in-frame clones and leaves some out. The table has a few hundred thousand clones, around nine tenths seen once. The entry originates in a study of cytomegalovirus exposure and HLA in healthy donors. The V gene's germline CDR1 is SNHLY and CDR2 FYNNEI. The CDR3 totals 17 residues. The V segment lost 3 bases and the J segment 1 base; nucleotides outside the gene matches: 6. The V call is TRBV2, the J call TRBJ2-7, with 13 nucleotides matching TRBD2. The receptor comes from a girl aged 2 to 10 in good health and CMV-seronegative. The sample taken for sequencing was PBMCs. The CDR3 loop reads CASSERTSGSFSYEQYF. Written as DNA, the CDR3 is TGTGCCAGCAGTGAGAGGACTAGCGGGAGTTTTTCCTACGAGCAGTACTTC.